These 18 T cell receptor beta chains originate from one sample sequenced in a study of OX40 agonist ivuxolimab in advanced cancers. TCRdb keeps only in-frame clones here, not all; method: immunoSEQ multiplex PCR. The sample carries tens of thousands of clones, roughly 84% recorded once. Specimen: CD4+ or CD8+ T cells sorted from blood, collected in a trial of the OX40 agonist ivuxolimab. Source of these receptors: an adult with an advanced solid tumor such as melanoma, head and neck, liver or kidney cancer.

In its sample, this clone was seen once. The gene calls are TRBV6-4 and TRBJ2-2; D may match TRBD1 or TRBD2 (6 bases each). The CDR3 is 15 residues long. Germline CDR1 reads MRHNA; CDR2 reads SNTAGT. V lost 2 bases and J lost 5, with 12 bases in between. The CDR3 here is CASSDEGGGTGELFF. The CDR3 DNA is TGTGCCAGCAGTGACGAGGGGGGTGGAACCGGGGAGCTGTTTTTT.

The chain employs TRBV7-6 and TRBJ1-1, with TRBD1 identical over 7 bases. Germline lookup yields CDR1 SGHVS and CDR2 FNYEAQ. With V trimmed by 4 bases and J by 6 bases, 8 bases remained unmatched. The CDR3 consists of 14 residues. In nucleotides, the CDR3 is TGTGCCAGCAGCTCCCGGGGACAGAAAGCTGAAGCTTTCTTT. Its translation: CASSSRGQKAEAFF. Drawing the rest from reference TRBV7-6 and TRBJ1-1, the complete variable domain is GAGVSQSPRYKVTKRGQDVALRCDPISGHVSLYWYRQALGQGPEFLTYFNYEAQQDKSGLPNDRFSAERPEGSISTLTIQRTEQRDSAMYRCASSSRGQKAEAFFGQGTRLTVV.

The CDR3 sequence is CASSKTMPDRRGNYGYTF. In DNA form, the CDR3 reads TGTGCCAGCAGCAAGACAATGCCGGACAGGAGGGGCAACTATGGCTACACCTTC. This sequence joins TRBV7-9 and TRBJ1-2; 7 positions match TRBD1. CDR3 length: 18 residues. V lost 5 bases, J lost 2 bases, and 17 bases stayed unmatched. The germline CDR1 and CDR2 sequences are SEHNR and FQNEAQ (reference sequence).

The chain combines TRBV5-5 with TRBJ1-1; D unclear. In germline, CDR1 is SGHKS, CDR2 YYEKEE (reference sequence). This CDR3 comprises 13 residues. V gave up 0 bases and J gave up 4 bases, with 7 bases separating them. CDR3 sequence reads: CASSLGHSTEAFF. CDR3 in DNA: TGTGCCAGCAGCTTGGGCCACAGCACTGAAGCTTTCTTT.

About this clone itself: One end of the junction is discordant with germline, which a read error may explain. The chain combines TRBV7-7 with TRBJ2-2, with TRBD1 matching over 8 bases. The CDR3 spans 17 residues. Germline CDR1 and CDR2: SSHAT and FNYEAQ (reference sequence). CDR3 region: CASSTRPGGARTGELFF. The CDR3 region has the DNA TGTGCTAGCAGCACAAGACCAGGGGGCGCCCGGACCGGGGAGCTGTTTTTT.

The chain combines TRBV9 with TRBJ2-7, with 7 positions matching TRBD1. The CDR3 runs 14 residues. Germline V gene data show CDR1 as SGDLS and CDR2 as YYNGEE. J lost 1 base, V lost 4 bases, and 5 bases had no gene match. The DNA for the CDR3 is TGTGCCAGCAGCCCAGAGACAGGGTCCTACGAGCAGTACTTC. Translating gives CASSPETGSYEQYF.

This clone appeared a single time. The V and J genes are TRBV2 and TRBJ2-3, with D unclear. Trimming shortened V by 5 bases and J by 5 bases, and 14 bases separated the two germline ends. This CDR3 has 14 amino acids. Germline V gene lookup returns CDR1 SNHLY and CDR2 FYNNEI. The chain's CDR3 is CASSQGPWGDTQYF. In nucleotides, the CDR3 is TGTGCCAGCAGTCAAGGGCCGTGGGGAGATACGCAGTATTTT.

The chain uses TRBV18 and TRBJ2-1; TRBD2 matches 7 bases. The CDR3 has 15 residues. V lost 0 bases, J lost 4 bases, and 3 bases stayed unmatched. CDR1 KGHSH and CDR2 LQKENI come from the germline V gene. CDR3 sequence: CASSPPPSGYNEQFF. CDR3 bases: TGTGCCAGCTCACCACCCCCTAGCGGTTACAATGAGCAGTTCTTC.

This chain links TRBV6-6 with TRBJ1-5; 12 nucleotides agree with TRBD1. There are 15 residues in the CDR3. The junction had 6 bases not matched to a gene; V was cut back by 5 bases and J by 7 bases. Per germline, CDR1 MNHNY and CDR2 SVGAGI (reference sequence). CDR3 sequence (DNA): TGTGCCAGCAGTCGGGGACAGGGGGCAGGACAGCCCCAGCATTTT. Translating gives CASSRGQGAGQPQHF.

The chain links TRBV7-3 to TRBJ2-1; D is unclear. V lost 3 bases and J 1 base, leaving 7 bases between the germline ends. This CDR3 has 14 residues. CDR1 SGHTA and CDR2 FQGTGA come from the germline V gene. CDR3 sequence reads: CASSFGGSYNEQFF. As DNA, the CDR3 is TGTGCCAGCAGCTTCGGCGGTTCCTACAATGAGCAGTTCTTC.

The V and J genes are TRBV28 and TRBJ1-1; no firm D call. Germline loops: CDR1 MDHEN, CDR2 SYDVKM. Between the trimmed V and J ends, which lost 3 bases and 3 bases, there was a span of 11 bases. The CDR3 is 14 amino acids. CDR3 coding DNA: TGTGCCAGCAGTTTGGGCCCCGGGGACACTGAAGCTTTCTTT. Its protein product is CASSLGPGDTEAFF.

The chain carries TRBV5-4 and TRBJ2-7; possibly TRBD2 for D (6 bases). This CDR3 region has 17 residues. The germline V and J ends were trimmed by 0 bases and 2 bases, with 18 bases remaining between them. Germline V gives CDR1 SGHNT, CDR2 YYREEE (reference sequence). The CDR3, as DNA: TGTGCCAGCAGCTTGGGGGCTGTGGGGGGAGCTGCCTACGAGCAGTACTTC. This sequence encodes CASSLGAVGGAAYEQYF. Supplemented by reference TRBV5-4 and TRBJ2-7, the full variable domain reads ETGVTQSPTHLIKTRGQQVTLRCSSQSGHNTVSWYQQALGQGPQFIFQYYREEENGRGNFPPRFSGLQFPNYSSELNVNALELDDSALYLCASSLGAVGGAAYEQYFGPGTRLTVT.

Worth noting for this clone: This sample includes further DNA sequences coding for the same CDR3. CDR3 in DNA: TGTGCCAGCAGCCCTGGGGGCGCCTACGAGCAGTACTTC. Its protein product is CASSPGGAYEQYF. This rearrangement joins TRBV9 to TRBJ2-7, with TRBD1 as a possible D gene (6 bases). V was shortened by 4 bases and J by 2 bases, with 10 bases between the two germline ends. Germline CDR1 reads SGDLS; CDR2 reads YYNGEE. The CDR3 consists of 13 residues. Complete variable domain (other parts from reference TRBV9 and TRBJ2-7): DSGVTQTPKHLITATGQRVTLRCSPRSGDLSVYWYQQSLDQGLQFLIQYYNGEERAKGNILERFSAQQFPDLHSELNLSSLELGDSALYFCASSPGGAYEQYFGPGTRLTVT.

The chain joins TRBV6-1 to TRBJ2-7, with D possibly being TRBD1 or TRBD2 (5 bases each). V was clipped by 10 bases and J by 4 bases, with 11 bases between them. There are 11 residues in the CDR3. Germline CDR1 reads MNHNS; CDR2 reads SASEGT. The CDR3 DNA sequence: TGTGCCACCGGGGACGGTTACGAGCAGTACTTC. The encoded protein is CATGDGYEQYF.

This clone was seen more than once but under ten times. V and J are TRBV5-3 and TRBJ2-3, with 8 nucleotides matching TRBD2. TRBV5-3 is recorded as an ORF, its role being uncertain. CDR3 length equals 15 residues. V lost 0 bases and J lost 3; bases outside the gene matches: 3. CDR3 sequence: CARSLGAGVTDTQYF. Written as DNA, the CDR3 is TGTGCCAGAAGCTTGGGAGCGGGAGTAACAGATACGCAGTATTTT.

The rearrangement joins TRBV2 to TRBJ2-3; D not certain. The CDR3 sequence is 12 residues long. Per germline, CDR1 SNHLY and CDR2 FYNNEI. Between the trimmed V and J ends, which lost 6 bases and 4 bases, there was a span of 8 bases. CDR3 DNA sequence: TGTGCCAGCAGGGAAATTCCAGATACGCAGTATTTT. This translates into CASREIPDTQYF.

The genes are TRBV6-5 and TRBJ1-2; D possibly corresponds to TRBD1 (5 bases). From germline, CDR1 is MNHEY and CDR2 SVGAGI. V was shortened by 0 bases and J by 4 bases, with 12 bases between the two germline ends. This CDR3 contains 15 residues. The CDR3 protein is CASSYSGGGSYGYTF. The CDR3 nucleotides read TGTGCCAGCAGTTACTCGGGGGGAGGGAGCTATGGCTACACCTTC.

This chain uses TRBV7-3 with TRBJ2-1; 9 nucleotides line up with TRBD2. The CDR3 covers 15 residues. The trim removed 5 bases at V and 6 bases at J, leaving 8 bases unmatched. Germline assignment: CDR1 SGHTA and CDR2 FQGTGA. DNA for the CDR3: TGTGCCAGCAGCAGTAGCGGGAGAGACCCCAATGAGCAGTTCTTC. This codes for CASSSSGRDPNEQFF.